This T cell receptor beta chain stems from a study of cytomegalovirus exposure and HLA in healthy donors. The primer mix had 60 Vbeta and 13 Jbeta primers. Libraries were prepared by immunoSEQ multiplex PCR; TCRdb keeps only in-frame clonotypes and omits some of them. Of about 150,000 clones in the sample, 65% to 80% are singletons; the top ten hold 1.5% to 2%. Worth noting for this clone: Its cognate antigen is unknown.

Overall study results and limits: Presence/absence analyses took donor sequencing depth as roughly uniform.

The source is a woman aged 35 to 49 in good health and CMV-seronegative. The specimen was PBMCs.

The CDR3: CASSDPGMNTEAFF. DNA for the CDR3: TGTGCCAGCAGTGACCCAGGGATGAACACTGAAGCTTTCTTT. The chain links TRBV6-5 to TRBJ1-1; D perhaps matches TRBD1 (5 bases). V was cut by 5 bases and J by 0 bases, with 10 bases left in between. Germline V lookup: CDR1 MNHEY, CDR2 SVGAGI. CDR3 length: 14 amino acids.